The clone carrying this TCR beta chain was picked up a small number of times. The sample originates from a study of blood T cell repertoires in COVID-19. Study at large: Italy, Spain and the United States were the sources of the convalescent and acute COVID-19 samples. T cells, B-cell-depleted T cells, or PBMCs provided the cDNA or gDNA that served as material.

Some clones are missing from TCRdb's copy, which holds only in-frame ones; the method was immunoSEQ multiplex PCR. The data show under 450,000 clones, roughly 87% seen once. This CDR3 has 17 amino acids. V shed 1 base and J 6 bases; nucleotides not matched to a gene: 14. The V gene's germline CDR1 is SGHRS and CDR2 YFSETQ. Symptom resolution, clearance, or two negative PCRs marked donors in Cohort 3 as recovered. The TCR sequence derives from a woman under 40 who had recovered from COVID-19. V and J are TRBV5-1 and TRBJ2-7, with 9 bases lining up with TRBD1. Sequenced: PBMCs or T cells enriched from blood (not recorded which). The CDR3: CASSLRTQGAPSAEQYF. The CDR3 nucleotides read TGCGCCAGCAGCTTGAGAACACAGGGGGCGCCTTCGGCCGAGCAGTACTTC.